Each of the 5 T cell receptor beta chains below was sequenced from the same sample in a study of OX40 agonist ivuxolimab in advanced cancers. Assay: immunoSEQ multiplex PCR; the TCRdb copy retains only in-frame clones and omits some. This sample has some 99,000 clones, with about four fifths found just once. The input for sequencing was CD4+ or CD8+ T cells sorted from blood, taken in a trial of the OX40 agonist ivuxolimab. The receptors were gathered from an adult with an advanced solid tumor such as melanoma, head and neck, liver or kidney cancer.

The gene calls are TRBV5-1 and TRBJ1-4, with unresolved D. Germline V CDR1 and CDR2: SGHRS, YFSETQ. The length of the CDR3 is 14 residues. V lost 0 bases to trimming and J lost 4 bases, with 7 bases between them. CDR3 sequence: CASSLDSHNEKLFF. DNA for the CDR3: TGCGCCAGCAGCTTGGACAGCCATAATGAAAAACTGTTTTTT.

The chain carries TRBV5-6 and TRBJ1-1; D might be TRBD1 (5 bases). Germline loops: CDR1 SGHDT, CDR2 YYEEEE. V shed 0 bases and J shed 3 bases, with 12 bases lying between them. The CDR3 covers 15 residues. The CDR3 DNA follows: TGTGCCAGCAGCTTGGGGCTAGCGGGGGACACTGAAGCTTTCTTT. Protein product: CASSLGLAGDTEAFF.

A few counts support this clone. V usage is TRBV7-3 and J usage is TRBJ1-1; no firm D call. V lost 3 bases and J 0 bases, leaving 5 bases between the germline ends. Germline CDR1 SGHTA, CDR2 FQGTGA. This CDR3 region has 13 residues. CDR3 bases: TGTGCCAGCAGCTTTGTGATGAACACTGAAGCTTTCTTT. This translates into CASSFVMNTEAFF.

This clone was observed a few times. The chain uses TRBV7-2 and TRBJ2-3; D is unresolved. The germline gives CDR1 SGHTA, CDR2 FQGNSA. The V end was cut by 5 bases, the J end by 3 bases, with 12 bases between. CDR3 length: 14 residues. The CDR3 DNA sequence: TGTGCCAGCAGCCCAAACGAGAGTACAGATACGCAGTATTTT. Amino acid sequence: CASSPNESTDTQYF.

This chain joins TRBV27 and TRBJ2-7, with TRBD1 matching over 7 bases. The CDR3 sequence is 15 residues long. CDR1 and CDR2 from the germline V gene are MNHEY and SMNVEV (reference sequence). J was trimmed by 0 bases and V by 6 bases; bases with no gene match: 8. The CDR3 spells CASSFQRGHSYEQYF. The CDR3 DNA sequence: TGTGCCAGCAGCTTCCAAAGGGGGCACTCCTACGAGCAGTACTTC.